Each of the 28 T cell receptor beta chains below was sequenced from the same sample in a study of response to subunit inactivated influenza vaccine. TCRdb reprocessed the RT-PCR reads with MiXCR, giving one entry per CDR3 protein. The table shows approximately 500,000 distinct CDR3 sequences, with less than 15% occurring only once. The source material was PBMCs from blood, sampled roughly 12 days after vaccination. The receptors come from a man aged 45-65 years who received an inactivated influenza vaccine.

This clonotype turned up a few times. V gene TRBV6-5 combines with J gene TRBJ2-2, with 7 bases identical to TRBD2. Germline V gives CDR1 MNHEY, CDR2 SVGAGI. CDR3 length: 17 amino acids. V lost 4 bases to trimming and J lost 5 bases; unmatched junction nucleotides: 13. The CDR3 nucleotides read TGTGCCAGCAGTTTCCTGAGGGTCTCGGGGGGAACCGGGGAGCTGTTTTTT. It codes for CASSFLRVSGGTGELFF.

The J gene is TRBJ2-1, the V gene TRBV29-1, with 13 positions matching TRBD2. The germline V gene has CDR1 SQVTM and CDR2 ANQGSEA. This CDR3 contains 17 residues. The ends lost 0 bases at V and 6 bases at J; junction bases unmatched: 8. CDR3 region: CSVEDRLGLAGSNEQFF. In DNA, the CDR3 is TGCAGCGTTGAAGACAGGTTGGGACTAGCGGGATCCAATGAGCAGTTCTTC.

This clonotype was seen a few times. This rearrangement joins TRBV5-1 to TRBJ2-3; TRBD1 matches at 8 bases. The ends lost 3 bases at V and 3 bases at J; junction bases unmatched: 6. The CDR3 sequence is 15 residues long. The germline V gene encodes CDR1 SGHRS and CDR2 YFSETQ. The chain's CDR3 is CASSSRQGRTDTQYF. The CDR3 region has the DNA TGCGCCAGCAGCTCACGACAGGGGAGGACAGATACGCAGTATTTT.

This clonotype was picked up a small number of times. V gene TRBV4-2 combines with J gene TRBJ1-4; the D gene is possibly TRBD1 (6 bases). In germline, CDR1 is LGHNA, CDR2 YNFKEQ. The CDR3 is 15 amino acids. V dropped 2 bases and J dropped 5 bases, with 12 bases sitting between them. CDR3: CASSQPTGRNEKLFF. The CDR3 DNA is TGTGCCAGCAGCCAACCGACAGGCCGGAATGAAAAACTGTTTTTT.

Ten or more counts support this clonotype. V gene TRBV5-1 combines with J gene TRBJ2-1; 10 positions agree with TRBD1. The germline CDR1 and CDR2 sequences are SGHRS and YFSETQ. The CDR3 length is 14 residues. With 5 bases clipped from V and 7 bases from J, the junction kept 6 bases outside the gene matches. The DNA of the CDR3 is TGCGCCAGCAGTTCCGGGACAGGGGATAATGAGCAGTTCTTC. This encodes CASSSGTGDNEQFF.

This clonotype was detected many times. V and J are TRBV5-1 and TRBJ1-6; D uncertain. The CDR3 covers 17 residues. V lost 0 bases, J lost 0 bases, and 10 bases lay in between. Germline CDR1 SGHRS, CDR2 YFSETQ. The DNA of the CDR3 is TGCGCCAGCAGCTTGGAGCGCTCGAGCTCCTATAATTCACCCCTCCACTTT. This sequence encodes CASSLERSSSYNSPLHF. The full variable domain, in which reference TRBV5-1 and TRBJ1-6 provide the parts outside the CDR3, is KAGVTQTPRYLIKTRGQQVTLSCSPISGHRSVSWYQQTPGQGLQFLFEYFSETQRNKGNFPGRFSGRQFSNSRSEMNVSTLELGDSALYLCASSLERSSSYNSPLHFGNGTRLTVT.

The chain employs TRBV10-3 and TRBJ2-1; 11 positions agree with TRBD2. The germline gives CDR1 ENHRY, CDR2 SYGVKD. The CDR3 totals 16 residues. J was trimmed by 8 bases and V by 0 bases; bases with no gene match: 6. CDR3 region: CAISESTSGAFDEQFF. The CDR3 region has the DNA TGTGCCATCAGTGAGTCGACTAGCGGGGCTTTTGATGAGCAGTTCTTC.

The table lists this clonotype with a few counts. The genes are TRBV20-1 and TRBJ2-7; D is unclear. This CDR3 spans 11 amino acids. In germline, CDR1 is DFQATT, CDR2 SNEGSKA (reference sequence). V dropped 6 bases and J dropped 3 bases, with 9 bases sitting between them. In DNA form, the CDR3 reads TGCAGTGCCCACCCGGGCTACGAGCAGTACTTC. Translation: CSAHPGYEQYF.

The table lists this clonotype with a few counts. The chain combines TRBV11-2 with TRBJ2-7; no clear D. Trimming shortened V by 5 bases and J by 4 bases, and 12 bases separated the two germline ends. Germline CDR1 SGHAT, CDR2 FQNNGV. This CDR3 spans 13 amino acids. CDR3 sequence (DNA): TGTGCCAGCAGCCTTCTGGAAGGTTACGAGCAGTACTTC. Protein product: CASSLLEGYEQYF.

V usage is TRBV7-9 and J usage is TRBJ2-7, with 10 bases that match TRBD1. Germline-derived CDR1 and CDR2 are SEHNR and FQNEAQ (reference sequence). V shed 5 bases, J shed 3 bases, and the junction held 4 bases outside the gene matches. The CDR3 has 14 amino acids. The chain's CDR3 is CASSEGQGIYEQYF. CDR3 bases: TGTGCCAGCAGCGAGGGACAGGGGATCTACGAGCAGTACTTC.

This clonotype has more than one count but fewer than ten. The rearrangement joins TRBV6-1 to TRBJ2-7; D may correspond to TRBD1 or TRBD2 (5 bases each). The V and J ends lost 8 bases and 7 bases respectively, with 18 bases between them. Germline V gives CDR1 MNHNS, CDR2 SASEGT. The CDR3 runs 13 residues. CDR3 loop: CASSVGPTGEQYF. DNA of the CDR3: TGTGCCAGCTCCGTGGGACCAACCGGGGAGCAGTACTTC.

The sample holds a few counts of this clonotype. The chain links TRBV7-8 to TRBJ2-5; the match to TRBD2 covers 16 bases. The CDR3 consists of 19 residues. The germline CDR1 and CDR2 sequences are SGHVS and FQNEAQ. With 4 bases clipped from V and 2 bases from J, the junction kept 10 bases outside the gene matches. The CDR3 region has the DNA TGTGCCAGCAGCTCGGGACTAGCGGGAGGGTTCGGGTGGCAAGAGACCCAGTACTTC. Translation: CASSSGLAGGFGWQETQYF. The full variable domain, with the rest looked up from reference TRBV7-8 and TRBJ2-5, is GAGVSQSPRYKVAKRGQDVALRCDPISGHVSLFWYQQALGQGPEFLTYFQNEAQLDKSGLPSDRFFAERPEGSVSTLKIQRTQQEDSAVYLCASSSGLAGGFGWQETQYFGPGTRLLVL.

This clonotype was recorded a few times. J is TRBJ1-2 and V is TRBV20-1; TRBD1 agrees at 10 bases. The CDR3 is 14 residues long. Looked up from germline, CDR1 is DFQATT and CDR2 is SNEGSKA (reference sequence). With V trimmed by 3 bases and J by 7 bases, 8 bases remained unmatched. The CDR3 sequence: CSASFRGQGFGYTF. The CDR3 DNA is TGCAGTGCTAGCTTTAGGGGACAGGGGTTTGGCTACACCTTC.

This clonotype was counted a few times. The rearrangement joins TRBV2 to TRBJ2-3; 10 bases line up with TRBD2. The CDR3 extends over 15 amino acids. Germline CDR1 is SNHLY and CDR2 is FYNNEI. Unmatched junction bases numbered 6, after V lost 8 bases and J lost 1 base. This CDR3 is CASSGLAVRTDTQYF. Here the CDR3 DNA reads TGTGCCAGCTCAGGACTAGCGGTACGCACAGATACGCAGTATTTT.

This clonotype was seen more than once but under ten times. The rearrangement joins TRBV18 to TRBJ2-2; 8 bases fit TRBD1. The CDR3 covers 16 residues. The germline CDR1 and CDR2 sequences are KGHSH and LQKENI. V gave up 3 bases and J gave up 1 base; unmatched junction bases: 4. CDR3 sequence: CASSPSGTGNTGELFF. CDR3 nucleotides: TGTGCCAGCTCACCTTCCGGGACAGGGAACACCGGGGAGCTGTTTTTT.

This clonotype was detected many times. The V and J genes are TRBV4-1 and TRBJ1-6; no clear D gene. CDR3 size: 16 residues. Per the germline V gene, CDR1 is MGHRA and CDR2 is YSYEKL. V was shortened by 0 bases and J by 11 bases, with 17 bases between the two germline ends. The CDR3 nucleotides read TGCGCCAGCAGCCAAGACCCGGACGCGGCCGGAACACCCCTCCACTTT. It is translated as CASSQDPDAAGTPLHF.

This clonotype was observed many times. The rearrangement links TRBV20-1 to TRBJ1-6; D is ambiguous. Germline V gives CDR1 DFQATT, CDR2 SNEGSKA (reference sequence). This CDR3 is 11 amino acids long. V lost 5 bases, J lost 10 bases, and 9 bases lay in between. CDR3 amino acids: CSAEKGSPLHF. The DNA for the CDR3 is TGCAGTGCTGAGAAGGGATCACCCCTCCACTTT.

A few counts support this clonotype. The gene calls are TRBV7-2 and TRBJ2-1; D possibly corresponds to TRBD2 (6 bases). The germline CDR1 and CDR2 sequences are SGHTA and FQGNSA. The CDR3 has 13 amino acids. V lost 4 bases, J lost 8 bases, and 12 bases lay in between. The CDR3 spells CASSSGGVDEQFF. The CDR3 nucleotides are TGTGCCAGCAGCTCCGGGGGTGTCGATGAGCAGTTCTTC. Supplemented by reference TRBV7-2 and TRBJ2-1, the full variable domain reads GAGVSQSPSNKVTEKGKDVELRCDPISGHTALYWYRQSLGQGLEFLIYFQGNSAPDKSGLPSDRFSAERTGGSVSTLTIQRTQQEDSAVYLCASSSGGVDEQFFGPGTRLTVL.

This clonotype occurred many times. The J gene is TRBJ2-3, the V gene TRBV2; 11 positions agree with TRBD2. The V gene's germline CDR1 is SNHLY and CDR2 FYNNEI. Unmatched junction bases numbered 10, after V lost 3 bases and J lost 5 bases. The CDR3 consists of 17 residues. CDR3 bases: TGTGCCAGCAGTGACTTATGGTTGACTAGCGGGATAGATACGCAGTATTTT. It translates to CASSDLWLTSGIDTQYF.

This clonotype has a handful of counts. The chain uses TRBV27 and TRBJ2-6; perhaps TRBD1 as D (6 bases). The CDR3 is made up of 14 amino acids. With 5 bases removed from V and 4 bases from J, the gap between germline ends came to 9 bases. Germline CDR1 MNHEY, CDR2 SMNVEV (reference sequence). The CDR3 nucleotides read TGTGCCAGCAGTGCTACAGGGGGGGCCAACGTCCTGACTTTC. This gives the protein CASSATGGANVLTF.

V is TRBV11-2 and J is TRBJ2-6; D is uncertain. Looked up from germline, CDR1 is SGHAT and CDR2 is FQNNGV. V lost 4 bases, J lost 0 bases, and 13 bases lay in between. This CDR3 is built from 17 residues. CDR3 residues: CASSSVFSFSGANVLTF. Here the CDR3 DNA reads TGTGCCAGCAGCTCGGTATTCAGCTTCTCTGGGGCCAACGTCCTGACTTTC.

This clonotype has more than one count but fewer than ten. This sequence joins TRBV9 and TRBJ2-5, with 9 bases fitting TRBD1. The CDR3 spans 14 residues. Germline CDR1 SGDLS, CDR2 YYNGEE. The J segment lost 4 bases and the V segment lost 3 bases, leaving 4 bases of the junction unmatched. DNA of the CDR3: TGTGCCAGCAGCGCCGGGACAGGGACAGAGACCCAGTACTTC. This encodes CASSAGTGTETQYF.

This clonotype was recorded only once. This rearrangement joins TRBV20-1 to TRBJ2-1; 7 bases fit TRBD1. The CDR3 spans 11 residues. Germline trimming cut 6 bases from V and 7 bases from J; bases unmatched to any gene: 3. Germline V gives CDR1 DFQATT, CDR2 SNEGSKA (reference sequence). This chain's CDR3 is CSAGQSNEQFF. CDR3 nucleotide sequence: TGCAGTGCGGGACAGTCAAATGAGCAGTTCTTC.

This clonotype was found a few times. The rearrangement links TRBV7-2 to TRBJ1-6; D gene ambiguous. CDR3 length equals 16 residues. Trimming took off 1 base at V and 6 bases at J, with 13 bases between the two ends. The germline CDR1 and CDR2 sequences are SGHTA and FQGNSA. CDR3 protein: CASSLGRAPLNSPLHF. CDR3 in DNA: TGTGCCAGCAGCTTAGGGAGGGCCCCTCTTAATTCACCCCTCCACTTT.

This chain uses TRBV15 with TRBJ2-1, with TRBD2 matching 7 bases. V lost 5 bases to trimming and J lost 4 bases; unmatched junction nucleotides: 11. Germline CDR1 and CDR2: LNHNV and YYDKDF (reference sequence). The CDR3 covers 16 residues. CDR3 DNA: TGTGCCACCAGCGGGAGGGAGGCCAACAATTACAATGAGCAGTTCTTC. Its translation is CATSGREANNYNEQFF.

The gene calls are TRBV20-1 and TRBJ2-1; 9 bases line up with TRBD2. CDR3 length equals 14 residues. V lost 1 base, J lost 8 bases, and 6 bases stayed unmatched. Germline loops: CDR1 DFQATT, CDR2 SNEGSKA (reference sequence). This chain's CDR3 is CSARVSGRIDEQFF. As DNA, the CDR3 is TGCAGTGCTAGAGTTAGCGGGAGAATCGATGAGCAGTTCTTC.

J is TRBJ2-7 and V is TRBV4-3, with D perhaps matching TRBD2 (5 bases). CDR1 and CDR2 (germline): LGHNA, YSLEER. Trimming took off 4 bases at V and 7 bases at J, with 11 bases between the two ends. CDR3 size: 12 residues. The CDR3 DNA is TGCGCCAGCAGCCGAGACGGACTGGAGCAGTACTTC. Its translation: CASSRDGLEQYF.

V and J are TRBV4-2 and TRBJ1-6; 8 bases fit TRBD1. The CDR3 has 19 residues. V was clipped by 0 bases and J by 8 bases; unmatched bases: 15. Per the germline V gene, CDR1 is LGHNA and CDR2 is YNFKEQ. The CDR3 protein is CASSQDIPRGTGGDSPLHF. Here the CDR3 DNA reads TGTGCCAGCAGCCAAGATATCCCCCGCGGGACAGGTGGTGATTCACCCCTCCACTTT.